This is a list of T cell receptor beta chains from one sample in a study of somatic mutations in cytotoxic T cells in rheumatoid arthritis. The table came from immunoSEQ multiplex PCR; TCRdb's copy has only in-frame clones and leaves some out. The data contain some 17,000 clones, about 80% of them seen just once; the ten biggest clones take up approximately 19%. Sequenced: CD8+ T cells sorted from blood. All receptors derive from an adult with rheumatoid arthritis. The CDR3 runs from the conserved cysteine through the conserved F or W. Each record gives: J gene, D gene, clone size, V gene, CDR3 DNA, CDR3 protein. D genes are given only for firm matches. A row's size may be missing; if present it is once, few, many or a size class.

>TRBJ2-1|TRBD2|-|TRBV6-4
TGTGCCAGCAGTGACTCACTAGCGGGAGACACGAATGAGCAGTTCTTC
CASSDSLAGDTNEQFF
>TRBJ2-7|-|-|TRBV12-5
TGTGCTAGTGGTTTGGTACGTAGGGAGCAGTACTTC
CASGLVRREQYF
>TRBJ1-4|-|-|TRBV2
TGTGCCAGCAGTGAAGTGGGAGACCCTAATGAAAAACTGTTTTTT
CASSEVGDPNEKLFF
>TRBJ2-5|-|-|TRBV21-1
TGTGCCAGCAGCGCGACATCTCCTCTCAAGCAGAAAGAGACCCAGTACTTC
CASSATSPLKQKETQYF
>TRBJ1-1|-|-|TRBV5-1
TGCGCCAGCAGCTTTCAGGGACCGAATAGTGAAGCTTTCTTT
CASSFQGPNSEAFF
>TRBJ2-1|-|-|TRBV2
TGTGCCAGCAGTGATGCACTGACGGACCCACTGTACAATGAGCAGTTCTTC
CASSDALTDPLYNEQFF
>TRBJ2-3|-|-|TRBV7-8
TGTGCCAGCAGCTTAGCTGGTCCCGTGGATACGCAGTATTTT
CASSLAGPVDTQYF
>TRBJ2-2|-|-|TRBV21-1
TGTGCCAGCAGGGACAGGGAGAACACCGGGGAGCTGTTTTTT
CASRDRENTGELFF
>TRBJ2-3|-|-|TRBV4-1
TGCGCCAGCAGCCAAGACACAACTAGTTATACGCAGTATTTT
CASSQDTTSYTQYF
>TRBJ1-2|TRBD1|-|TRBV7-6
TGTGCCAGCAGCGCAGGACAGGGTCTGGACTATGGCTACACCTTC
CASSAGQGLDYGYTF
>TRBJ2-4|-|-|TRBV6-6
TGTGCCAGCAGTTACACCGTAGCTCTAGCCAAAAACATTCAGTACTTC
CASSYTVALAKNIQYF
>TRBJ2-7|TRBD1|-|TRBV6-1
TGTGCCAGCAGTGGGACAGGGGGCTACGAGCAGTACTTC
CASSGTGGYEQYF
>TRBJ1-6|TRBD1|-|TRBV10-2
TGCGCCAGCACCGACAGGGGTTTCGACTATAATTCACCCCTCCACTTT
CASTDRGFDYNSPLHF
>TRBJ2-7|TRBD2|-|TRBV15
TGTGCCACCAGCATAGATCGGACTAGCGGGTCCTACGAGCAGTACTTC
CATSIDRTSGSYEQYF
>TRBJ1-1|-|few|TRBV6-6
TGTGCCAGCATGAACACTGAAGCTTTCTTT
CASMNTEAFF
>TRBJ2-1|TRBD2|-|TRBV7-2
TGTGCCAGCAGCTTCGTGGGGGAGGGCAATGAGCAGTTCTTC
CASSFVGEGNEQFF
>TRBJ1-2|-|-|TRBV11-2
TGTGCCAGCAGCTTAAATGGCGGAGCTAACTATGGCTACACCTTC
CASSLNGGANYGYTF
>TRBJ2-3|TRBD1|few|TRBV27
TGTGCCAGCAGTTTCCAGGGGGTAGACACAGATACGCAGTATTTT
CASSFQGVDTDTQYF
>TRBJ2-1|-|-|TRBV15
TGTGCCACCAGCACAAAAACTCCCTCGAATGAGCAGTTCTTC
CATSTKTPSNEQFF
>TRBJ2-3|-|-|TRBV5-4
TGTGCCAGCAGCTTGACAGATACGCAGTATTTT
CASSLTDTQYF
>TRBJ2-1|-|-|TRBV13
TGTGCCAGCAGCTTAATCCGGGACCTTCGGATCAATGAGCAGTTCTTC
CASSLIRDLRINEQFF
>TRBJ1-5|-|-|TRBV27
TGTGCCAGCAGTTCCCTTTATAGCAATCAGCCCCAGCATTTT
CASSSLYSNQPQHF
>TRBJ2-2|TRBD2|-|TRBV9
TGTGCCAGCAGCGTGGGACTAGCGGGACAACTCGACGCGAACACCGGGGAGCTGTTTTTT
CASSVGLAGQLDANTGELFF
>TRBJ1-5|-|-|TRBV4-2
TGTGCCAGCAGCCAAGATCCCCTCAGTCAGCCCCAGCATTTT
CASSQDPLSQPQHF
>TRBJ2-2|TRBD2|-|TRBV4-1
TGCGCCAGCAGCCAAGTGGGACTAGCGGGAGAGGCCGGGGAGCTGTTTTTT
CASSQVGLAGEAGELFF
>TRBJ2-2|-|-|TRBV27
TGTGCCAGCAGTCCACTTTTGCAGGGGGGGTCCGGGGAGCTGTTTTTT
CASSPLLQGGSGELFF